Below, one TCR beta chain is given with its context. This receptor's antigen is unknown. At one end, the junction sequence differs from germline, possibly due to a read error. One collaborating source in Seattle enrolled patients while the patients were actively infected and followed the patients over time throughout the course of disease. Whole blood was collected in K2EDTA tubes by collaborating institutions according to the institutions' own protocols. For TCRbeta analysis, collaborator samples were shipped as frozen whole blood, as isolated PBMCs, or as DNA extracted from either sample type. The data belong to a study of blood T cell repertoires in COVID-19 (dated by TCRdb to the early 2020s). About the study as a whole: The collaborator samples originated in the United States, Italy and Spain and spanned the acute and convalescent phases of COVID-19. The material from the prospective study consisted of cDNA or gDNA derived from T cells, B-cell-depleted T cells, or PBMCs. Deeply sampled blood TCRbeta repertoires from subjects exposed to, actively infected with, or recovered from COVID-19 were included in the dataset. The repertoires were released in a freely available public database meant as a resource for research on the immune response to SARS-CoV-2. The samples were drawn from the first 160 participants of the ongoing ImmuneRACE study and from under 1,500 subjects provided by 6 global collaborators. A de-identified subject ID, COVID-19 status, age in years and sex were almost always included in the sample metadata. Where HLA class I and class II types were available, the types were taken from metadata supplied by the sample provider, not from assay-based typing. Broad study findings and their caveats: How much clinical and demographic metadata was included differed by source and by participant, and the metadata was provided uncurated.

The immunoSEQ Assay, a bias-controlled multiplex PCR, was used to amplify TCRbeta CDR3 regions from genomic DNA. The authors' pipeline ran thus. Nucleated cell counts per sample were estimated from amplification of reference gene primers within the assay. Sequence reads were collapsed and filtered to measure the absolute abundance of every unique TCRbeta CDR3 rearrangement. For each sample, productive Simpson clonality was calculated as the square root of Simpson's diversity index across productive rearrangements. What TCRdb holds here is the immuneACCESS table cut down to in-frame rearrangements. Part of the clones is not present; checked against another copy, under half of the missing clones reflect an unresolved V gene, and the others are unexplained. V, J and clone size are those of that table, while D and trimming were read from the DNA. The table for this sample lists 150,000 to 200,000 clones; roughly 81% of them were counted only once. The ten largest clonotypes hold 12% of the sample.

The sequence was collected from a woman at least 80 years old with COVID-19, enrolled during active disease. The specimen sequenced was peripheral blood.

The CDR3: CSARTSYGQYF. The bases are TGCAGTGCTAGGACTAGCTACGGGCAGTACTTC. Recombination joined TRBV20-1 with TRBJ2-7; 7 middle bases align to TRBD2. The CDR3 spans 11 residues, from the cysteine through the phenylalanine. CDR3 DNA is the only sequence kept; it has 33 bases, read in frame from the first base. Per the germline V gene (reference sequence), DFQATT is the CDR1 and SNEGSKA is the CDR2.